Listed below are T cell receptor beta chains from one sample, sequenced in a study of T cells after yellow fever vaccination. TCRdb redid the calling of the 5' RACE reads with MiXCR, one entry per CDR3 protein. The sample holds roughly 260,000 distinct CDR3 sequences, 10% to 15% seen once. The input for sequencing was CD4+ T cells sorted from PBMCs, taken 45 days after the yellow fever booster vaccination. The origin of the receptors is a man between 25 and 39 years old who received the YFV17D yellow fever vaccine. The CDR3 runs from the conserved cysteine through the conserved F or W. A D gene is named only where the DNA matches it firmly. Some rows mark clone size as missing; the rest say once, few, many or name a class of expanded clone.

. | TRBJ2-2 | TRBV2 | TRBD1 | TGTGCCAGCAGATACAGGGGGACCGGGGAGCTGTTTTTT | CASRYRGTGELFF
few | TRBJ2-3 | TRBV9 | TRBD2 | TGTGCCAGCAGTTTGAGCGGGAGGGCCAGCACAGATACGCAGTATTTT | CASSLSGRASTDTQYF
few | TRBJ2-1 | TRBV5-3 | . | TGTGCCAGTACACCCGGGGACGGTTCCTCCTACAATGAGCAGTTCTTC | CASTPGDGSSYNEQFF
. | TRBJ2-1 | TRBV7-9 | TRBD2 | TGTGCCAGCAGGCATGGGACTAGCGAGTACAATGAGCAGTTCTTC | CASRHGTSEYNEQFF
few | TRBJ2-3 | TRBV20-1 | . | TGCAGTGCTAGTTCAGGGAGGTCTTCAGATACGCAGTATTTT | CSASSGRSSDTQYF
few | TRBJ2-5 | TRBV5-1 | TRBD1 | TGCGCCAGCAGCTTGGGCAGGGGGCTTGAGACCCAGTACTTC | CASSLGRGLETQYF
few | TRBJ1-6 | TRBV9 | TRBD1 | TGTGCCAGCAGCGCCCAGGGGGCGCAGAATTCACCCCTCCACTTT | CASSAQGAQNSPLHF
few | TRBJ1-2 | TRBV29-1 | . | TGCAGCGTCGAACAGGGAAGTGGCTACACCTTC | CSVEQGSGYTF
. | TRBJ2-1 | TRBV7-2 | . | TGTGCCAGCAGCACTAGCAGAGAGTTGGGCAATGAGCAGTTCTTC | CASSTSRELGNEQFF
. | TRBJ2-5 | TRBV30 | . | TGTGCCTGGAGTCTGGCTCTAAAAGAGACCCAGTACTTC | CAWSLALKETQYF
. | TRBJ2-7 | TRBV5-6 | TRBD2 | TGTGCCAGCAGCCCACTACTTGCGGGAGGGCCCCACGAGCAGTACTTC | CASSPLLAGGPHEQYF
few | TRBJ1-6 | TRBV27 | . | TGTGCCAGCAACACCAGGGGCAAGGCGGCCTCCTATAATTCACCCCTCCACTTT | CASNTRGKAASYNSPLHF
few | TRBJ1-4 | TRBV4-3 | TRBD1 | TGCGCCAGCAGCCGGAGAGTGGGACAGTGGGCATCAGGACTGTTTTTT | CASSRRVGQWASGLFF
few | TRBJ2-3 | TRBV20-1 | TRBD2 | TGCAGTGCTAACACCGGGACTAGCGGGAGGGCCATAGATACGCAGTATTTT | CSANTGTSGRAIDTQYF
many | TRBJ2-7 | TRBV18 | . | TGTGCCAGCTCACCGATCACAGGGCATTACGAGCAGTACTTC | CASSPITGHYEQYF
. | TRBJ1-2 | TRBV11-2 | . | TGTGCCAGCAGCTTAGCATCCCTCGGGGGCTACACCTTC | CASSLASLGGYTF
many | TRBJ2-4 | TRBV24-1 | . | TGTGCCACCAAGCAGGGGATTCAGTACTTC | CATKQGIQYF
. | TRBJ2-7 | TRBV29-1 | . | TGCAGCGTTGGGTCTAGTCTTCTAGACGAGCAGTACTTC | CSVGSSLLDEQYF
few | TRBJ1-5 | TRBV12-3/TRBV12-4 | . | TGTGCCAGCAGTTTCAACCAGGGAATTCAGCCCCAGCATTTT | CASSFNQGIQPQHF
few | TRBJ2-5 | TRBV29-1 | TRBD2 | TGCAGCGTAGCCCAAGGTAGTAGCGGGATAGAGACCCAGTACTTC | CSVAQGSSGIETQYF
few | TRBJ2-3 | TRBV7-9 | TRBD1 | TGTGCCAGCAGCTCAAACAGGGGGCGAAGCACAGATACGCAGTATTTT | CASSSNRGRSTDTQYF
few | TRBJ2-7 | TRBV7-2 | . | TGTGCCAGCAGCCTCTCTACAGGGCCCGAGCAGTACTTC | CASSLSTGPEQYF
. | TRBJ1-2 | TRBV20-1 | . | TGCAGTGCTAGTAATGCAGGCTACACCTTC | CSASNAGYTF
. | TRBJ2-7 | TRBV3-1 | . | TGTGCCAGCAGCTCGGTCCGGGGAGGACCAGGGGAGCAGTACTTC | CASSSVRGGPGEQYF
. | TRBJ1-4 | TRBV7-2 | TRBD1 | TGTGCCAGCAGCCCACGGACAGGGGGCAGGGAAAAACTGTTTTTT | CASSPRTGGREKLFF
few | TRBJ2-3 | TRBV18 | . | TGTGCCAGTCCCGTCGGCGGAATCGCAGATACGCAGTATTTT | CASPVGGIADTQYF
. | TRBJ2-1 | TRBV7-9 | TRBD1 | TGTGCCAGCAGCGGCGACAGGGCGAACTACAATGAGCAGTTCTTC | CASSGDRANYNEQFF
. | TRBJ2-2 | TRBV29-1 | TRBD1 | TGCAGCGTTGGTGGCTACACCGGGACAGGGGATGCCGGGGAGCTGTTTTTT | CSVGGYTGTGDAGELFF
. | TRBJ2-1 | TRBV2 | TRBD1 | TGTGCCAGCAAACCGGGACAGGCCCAGGGGGATGAGCAGTTCTTC | CASKPGQAQGDEQFF
many | TRBJ1-1 | TRBV29-1 | . | TGCAGCGCCCTTGCCCCTCCGAACACTGAAGCTTTCTTT | CSALAPPNTEAFF
many | TRBJ2-1 | TRBV7-2 | . | TGTGCCAGCAGTGGCAGAGGCCTCAATGAGCAGTTCTTC | CASSGRGLNEQFF
. | TRBJ1-1 | TRBV5-4 | . | TGTGCCAGCAGCTCCAACAGGGTGAACACTGAAGCTTTCTTT | CASSSNRVNTEAFF
few | TRBJ2-2 | TRBV28 | . | TGTGCCAGCAGTTTAGATAGGTTCGGGGAGCTGTTTTTT | CASSLDRFGELFF
. | TRBJ2-1 | TRBV5-4 | TRBD1 | TGTGCCAGCAGCTTAGGACAGGGGATATACAATGAGCAGTTCTTC | CASSLGQGIYNEQFF
few | TRBJ2-5 | TRBV6-2/TRBV6-3 | . | TGTGCCAGCCTTACCAAGGAAGAGACCCAGTACTTC | CASLTKEETQYF
. | TRBJ2-2 | TRBV11-3 | . | TGTGCCAGCAGCTTAGATTTCACCGGGGAGCTGTTTTTT | CASSLDFTGELFF
. | TRBJ2-4 | TRBV29-1 | . | TGCAGCGTTGAAGTAGGCTCCCTAGGCATTCAGTACTTC | CSVEVGSLGIQYF
. | TRBJ2-7 | TRBV28 | . | TGTGCCAGCAAAGGTGCATACTACGAGCAGTACTTC | CASKGAYYEQYF
few | TRBJ1-5 | TRBV12-3/TRBV12-4 | . | TGTGCCAGCTCCGACGGAATCAATCAGCCCCAGCATTTT | CASSDGINQPQHF
few | TRBJ2-7 | TRBV7-2 | . | TGTGCCAGCAGCCCCCAGCCGTCGGTGATCGAGCAGTACTTC | CASSPQPSVIEQYF
. | TRBJ1-2 | TRBV7-2 | . | TGTGCCAGCAGCTTAGCGCTTGATGGCTACACCTTC | CASSLALDGYTF
. | TRBJ2-1 | TRBV4-3 | TRBD2 | TGCGCCAGCGACCGGGGGGGACACCTCTATGAGCAGTTCTTC | CASDRGGHLYEQFF
many | TRBJ2-1 | TRBV24-1 | TRBD2 | TGTGCCACCAGTGCAATCGGGAGGCCCTGGGAGCAGTTCTTC | CATSAIGRPWEQFF
. | TRBJ1-3 | TRBV11-1 | TRBD1 | TGTGCCAGCAGCTTAGCACCGGGACAGGGCTTCTCTTACGGAAACACCATATATTTT | CASSLAPGQGFSYGNTIYF